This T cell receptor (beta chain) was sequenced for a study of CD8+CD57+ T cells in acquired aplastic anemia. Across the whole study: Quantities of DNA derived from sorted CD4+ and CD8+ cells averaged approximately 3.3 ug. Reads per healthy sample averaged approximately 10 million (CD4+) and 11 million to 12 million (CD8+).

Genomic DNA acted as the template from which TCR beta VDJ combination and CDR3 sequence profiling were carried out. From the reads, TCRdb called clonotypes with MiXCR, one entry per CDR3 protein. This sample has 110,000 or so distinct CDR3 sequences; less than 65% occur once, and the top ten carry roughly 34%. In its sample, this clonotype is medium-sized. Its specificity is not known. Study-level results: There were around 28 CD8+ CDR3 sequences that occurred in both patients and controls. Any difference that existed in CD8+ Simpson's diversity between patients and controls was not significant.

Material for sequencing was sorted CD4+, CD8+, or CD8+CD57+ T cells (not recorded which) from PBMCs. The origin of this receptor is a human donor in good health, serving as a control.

CDR3 in amino acids: CATSRAVQETQYF. The DNA for the CDR3 is TGTGCCACCAGCAGAGCAGTACAAGAGACCCAGTACTTC. The chain combines TRBV15 with TRBJ2-5; the D is unclear. V was trimmed by 1 base and J by 2 bases, leaving 5 bases between them. The CDR3 length is 13 residues. Per the germline V gene, CDR1 is LNHNV and CDR2 is YYDKDF (reference sequence).